The rows below give T cell receptor beta chains drawn from one sample of a study of regulatory T cells in long-lasting Graves disease. TCRdb reprocessed the multiplex PCR reads with MiXCR, giving one entry per CDR3 protein. The repertoire holds roughly 360,000 distinct CDR3 sequences, with approximately 12% as singletons. These data were likewise used in another study, on T cells in Graves' hyperthyroidism and ophthalmopathy.

This sample comprised peripheral blood mononuclear cells (PBMCs), obtained at new diagnosis, from a patient treated with antithyroid drugs. These receptors were taken from a woman between 18 and 29 years old with Graves disease. Both conserved end residues are part of each CDR3. D genes are given only for firm matches. Size is stated for part of the rows, as once, few or many counts, or as a class when the clone is expanded.

TRBV20-1,-,14,-,TRBJ1-4,CSALRQASNEKLFF,TGCAGTGCCCTAAGACAGGCCTCAAATGAAAAACTGTTTTTT
TRBV11-2,many,13,-,TRBJ1-2,CASSLVWGDGYTF,TGTGCCAGCAGCTTGGTGTGGGGTGATGGCTACACCTTC
TRBV20-1,-,14,-,TRBJ1-4,CSARDLRGREKLFF,TGCAGTGCTAGAGATCTCCGGGGAAGGGAAAAACTGTTTTTT
TRBV6-5,many,15,-,TRBJ2-1,CASSYGAVSYNEQFF,TGTGCCAGCAGTTACGGGGCAGTCTCCTACAATGAGCAGTTCTTC
TRBV5-5,many,16,TRBD2,TRBJ2-1,CASSPLGTRPRNEQFF,TGTGCCAGCAGCCCCCTGGGGACTAGACCTCGCAATGAGCAGTTCTTC
TRBV18,many,13,TRBD1,TRBJ2-7,CASSPDRGNEQYF,TGTGCCAGCTCACCAGACAGGGGCAACGAGCAGTACTTC
TRBV7-9,many,17,-,TRBJ1-1,CASSLEIFREGGTEAFF,TGTGCCAGCAGCTTAGAAATATTCAGGGAAGGAGGCACTGAAGCTTTCTTT
TRBV28,few,15,TRBD2,TRBJ2-6,CASSLTGGRANVLTF,TGTGCCAGCAGTTTAACGGGGGGGCGGGCCAACGTCCTGACTTTC
TRBV12-3/TRBV12-4,many,14,-,TRBJ2-3,CASSSGTPADTQYF,TGTGCCAGCAGTTCCGGGACTCCGGCGGATACGCAGTATTTT
TRBV11-2,many,22,TRBD2,TRBJ2-1,CASSLVSYWTSDFQSKYNEQFF,TGTGCCAGCAGCTTAGTCAGCTATTGGACTAGCGACTTCCAGTCAAAGTACAATGAGCAGTTCTTC
TRBV18,-,15,-,TRBJ1-1,CASSPVGWGESEAFF,TGTGCCAGCTCACCAGTGGGGTGGGGGGAGTCTGAAGCTTTCTTT
TRBV7-8,-,14,-,TRBJ1-1,CASSFRDMNTEAFF,TGTGCCAGCAGCTTCAGGGATATGAACACTGAAGCTTTCTTT
TRBV27,-,18,TRBD2,TRBJ2-1,CASSRTSGRPSSYNEQFF,TGTGCCAGCAGCCGAACTAGCGGGAGACCTAGCTCCTACAATGAGCAGTTCTTC
TRBV24-1,few,14,-,TRBJ2-3,CATSDSDYTDTQYF,TGTGCCACCAGTGATTCCGACTACACAGATACGCAGTATTTT
TRBV28,many,15,TRBD2,TRBJ2-7,CASSWGGEGPNEQYF,TGTGCCAGCAGTTGGGGGGGGGAGGGCCCCAACGAGCAGTACTTC
TRBV5-5,many,16,TRBD2,TRBJ2-5,CASGMSSGSAGETQYF,TGTGCCAGCGGCATGAGTAGCGGGAGTGCAGGAGAGACCCAGTACTTC
TRBV4-1,few,15,TRBD2,TRBJ2-7,CASSQDSSGTYEQYF,TGCGCCAGCAGCCAAGACTCTAGCGGTACCTACGAGCAGTACTTC
TRBV4-3,many,17,-,TRBJ1-2,CASSPGVLQRANYGYTF,TGCGCCAGCAGCCCGGGAGTGCTCCAGAGAGCTAACTATGGCTACACCTTC
TRBV10-2,once,11,-,TRBJ2-7,CASRRIYEQYF,TGCGCCAGCAGAAGGATCTACGAGCAGTACTTC
TRBV7-8,-,16,-,TRBJ2-2,CASSLWSRAITGELFF,TGTGCCAGCAGCCTTTGGTCGAGGGCCATCACCGGGGAGCTGTTTTTT
TRBV27,many,14,TRBD1,TRBJ1-5,CASMLQGGDQPQHF,TGTGCCAGCATGCTCCAGGGGGGTGATCAGCCCCAGCATTTT
TRBV6-1,few,15,-,TRBJ2-6,CASGNGFSGANVLTF,TGTGCCAGCGGTAACGGCTTCTCTGGGGCCAACGTCCTGACTTTC
TRBV27,many,14,-,TRBJ2-2,CASRPPLNTGELFF,TGTGCCAGCAGGCCCCCTTTAAACACCGGGGAGCTGTTTTTT
TRBV5-1,-,14,-,TRBJ2-5,CASSLFPAAGTQYF,TGCGCCAGCAGCTTGTTTCCGGCCGCCGGGACCCAGTACTTC
TRBV12-3/TRBV12-4,many,11,-,TRBJ1-1,CASRKNTEAFF,TGTGCCAGCAGAAAGAACACTGAAGCTTTCTTT
TRBV6-1,-,17,TRBD1,TRBJ1-1,CASSRRDRGRMNTEAFF,TGTGCCAGCAGCAGGCGGGACAGGGGGCGAATGAACACTGAAGCTTTCTTT
TRBV4-3,-,15,-,TRBJ2-5,CASSQDGAAQETQYF,TGCGCCAGCAGCCAAGATGGGGCAGCCCAAGAGACCCAGTACTTC
TRBV14,many,13,-,TRBJ1-1,CASSQDLRSEAFF,TGTGCCAGCAGCCAAGACTTGAGGTCTGAAGCTTTCTTT
TRBV30,many,14,-,TRBJ1-1,CAWSVTVGNTEAFF,TGTGCCTGGAGTGTGACAGTAGGAAACACTGAAGCTTTCTTT
TRBV20-1,many,13,-,TRBJ1-3,CSASAQGFNTIYF,TGCAGTGCTAGTGCACAGGGTTTCAACACCATATATTTT
TRBV6-2/TRBV6-3,-,16,-,TRBJ2-2,CASSYGRGSPSGELFF,TGTGCCAGCAGTTACGGCCGGGGGTCCCCCTCCGGGGAGCTGTTTTTT
TRBV27,many,15,-,TRBJ2-1,CASSPSAQRIGEQFF,TGTGCCAGCAGCCCTAGCGCCCAAAGAATCGGGGAGCAGTTCTTC
TRBV14,few,18,TRBD2,TRBJ2-5,CASSQEPFSGRALETQYF,TGTGCCAGCAGCCAAGAACCGTTTAGCGGGAGGGCCTTGGAGACCCAGTACTTC
TRBV19,few,13,-,TRBJ1-6,CASSPIPNSPLHF,TGTGCCAGTAGTCCCATACCCAATTCACCCCTCCACTTT
TRBV20-1,many,15,-,TRBJ2-3,CSATVPLPRTDTQYF,TGCAGTGCCACGGTTCCGCTCCCTCGCACAGATACGCAGTATTTT
TRBV5-1,-,15,-,TRBJ1-4,CASSYGQDHNEKLFF,TGCGCCAGCAGCTATGGACAAGACCATAATGAAAAACTGTTTTTT
TRBV7-3,many,14,TRBD1,TRBJ1-5,CASSPPTGYQPQHF,TGTGCCAGCAGCCCACCGACAGGGTACCAGCCCCAGCATTTT
TRBV6-1,many,15,TRBD2,TRBJ2-2,CASTNGGSIIGELFF,TGTGCCAGCACTAACGGGGGGTCGATCATCGGGGAGCTGTTTTTT
TRBV19,-,16,-,TRBJ2-1,CASSIGVFSSYNEQFF,TGTGCCAGTAGTATAGGGGTATTCAGCAGTTACAATGAGCAGTTCTTC
TRBV11-2,-,16,TRBD2,TRBJ2-1,CASSVPPLAGAGEQFF,TGTGCCAGCAGCGTACCGCCACTAGCGGGAGCGGGTGAGCAGTTCTTC
TRBV12-3/TRBV12-4,-,18,TRBD2,TRBJ2-5,CASSSSLGLAGAAGTQYF,TGTGCCAGCAGTTCCTCCTTGGGGCTAGCGGGGGCGGCAGGGACCCAGTACTTC